A selection of T cell receptor beta chains follows, all from one sample in a study of blood T cell repertoires in COVID-19. Libraries were prepared by immunoSEQ multiplex PCR; TCRdb keeps only in-frame clonotypes and omits some of them. Altogether about 88,000 clones are present, roughly 90% being singletons, with the ten largest covering approximately 1.6%. Sample: peripheral blood. The receptors shown here come from a man aged 55 to 70 with acute or convalescent COVID-19. Both conserved end residues are part of each CDR3. A D gene is named only where the DNA matches it firmly.

V: TRBV10-2; D: .; J: TRBJ2-7; length: 15; CDR3: CASRSARLEPYEQYF
V: TRBV5-5; D: TRBD1; J: TRBJ1-1; length: 15; CDR3: CASSLVDRGNTEAFF
V: TRBV6-2/TRBV6-3; D: TRBD2; J: TRBJ2-7; length: 17; CDR3: CASSSHGGAGDQGEQYF
V: TRBV21-1; D: .; J: TRBJ1-1; length: 18; CDR3: CASSKKGQGMRANTEAFF
V: TRBV7-2; D: .; J: TRBJ2-1; length: 14; CDR3: CASSSRLVYNEQFF
V: TRBV27; D: .; J: TRBJ1-4; length: 16; CDR3: CASSRDPGLYNEKLFF
V: TRBV19; D: .; J: TRBJ2-3; length: 12; CDR3: CASRSGWDTQYF
V: TRBV27; D: TRBD2; J: TRBJ2-2; length: 16; CDR3: CASSGTSGTVGGELFF
V: TRBV4-3; D: TRBD2; J: TRBJ2-2; length: 18; CDR3: CASSQDQASGRGGGELFF
V: TRBV2; D: .; J: TRBJ1-3; length: 15; CDR3: CASSEDSHSGNTIYF
V: TRBV19; D: TRBD2; J: TRBJ2-7; length: 14; CDR3: CASSLAGFPYEQYF
V: TRBV6-5; D: .; J: TRBJ2-3; length: 12; CDR3: CASSSDRDTQYF
V: TRBV15; D: TRBD2; J: TRBJ2-3; length: 14; CDR3: CATSRDQSGRAQYF
V: TRBV28; D: .; J: TRBJ1-5; length: 14; CDR3: CASNRRAADQPQHF
V: TRBV19; D: TRBD1; J: TRBJ1-5; length: 14; CDR3: CASSIDREGAPRHF
V: TRBV15; D: TRBD2; J: TRBJ2-1; length: 16; CDR3: CATSRDASGSRNEQFF
V: TRBV6-1; D: TRBD2; J: TRBJ2-3; length: 20; CDR3: CASSETAGLAGGAVADTQYF
V: TRBV7-6; D: TRBD2; J: TRBJ2-7; length: 14; CDR3: CASSSGTSEYEQYF
V: TRBV14; D: .; J: TRBJ2-7; length: 13; CDR3: CASSRLGADEQYF
V: TRBV7-8; D: TRBD2; J: TRBJ2-1; length: 15; CDR3: CASSHPGLAGVEQFF
V: TRBV11-2; D: TRBD2; J: TRBJ2-7; length: 15; CDR3: CASSAFGGSGPEQYF
V: TRBV3-1/TRBV3-2; D: TRBD2; J: TRBJ2-5; length: 19; CDR3: CASSQGGAGGKYPRETQYF